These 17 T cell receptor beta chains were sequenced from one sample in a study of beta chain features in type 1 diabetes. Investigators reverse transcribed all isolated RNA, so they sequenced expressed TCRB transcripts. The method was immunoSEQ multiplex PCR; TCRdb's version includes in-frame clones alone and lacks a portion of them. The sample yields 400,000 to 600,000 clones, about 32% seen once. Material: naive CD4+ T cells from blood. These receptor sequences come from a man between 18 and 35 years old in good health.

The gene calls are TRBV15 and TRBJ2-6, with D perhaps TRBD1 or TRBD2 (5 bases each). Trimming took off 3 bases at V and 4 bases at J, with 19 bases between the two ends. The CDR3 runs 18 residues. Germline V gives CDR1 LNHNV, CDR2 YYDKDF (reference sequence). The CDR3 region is CATSRGGPGQRGANVLTF. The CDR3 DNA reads TGTGCCACCAGCAGGGGTGGTCCGGGGCAAAGAGGGGCCAACGTCCTGACTTTC.

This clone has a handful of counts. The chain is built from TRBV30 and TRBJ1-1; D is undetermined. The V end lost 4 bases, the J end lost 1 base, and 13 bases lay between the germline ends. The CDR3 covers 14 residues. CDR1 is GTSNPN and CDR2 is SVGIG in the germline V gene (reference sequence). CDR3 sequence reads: CAWKPGRPNTEAFF. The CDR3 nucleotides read TGTGCCTGGAAGCCGGGCAGGCCGAACACTGAAGCTTTCTTT.

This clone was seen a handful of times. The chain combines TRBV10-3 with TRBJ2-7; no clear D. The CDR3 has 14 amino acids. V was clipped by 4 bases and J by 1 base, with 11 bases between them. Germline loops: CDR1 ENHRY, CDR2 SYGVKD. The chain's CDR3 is CAISGTENSYEQYF. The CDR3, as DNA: TGTGCCATCAGTGGGACGGAAAATTCCTACGAGCAGTACTTC.

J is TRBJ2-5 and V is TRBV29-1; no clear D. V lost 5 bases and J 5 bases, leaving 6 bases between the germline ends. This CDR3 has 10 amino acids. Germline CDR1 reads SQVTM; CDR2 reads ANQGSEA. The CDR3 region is CSVSWETQYF. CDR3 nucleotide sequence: TGCAGCGTTAGTTGGGAGACCCAGTACTTC.

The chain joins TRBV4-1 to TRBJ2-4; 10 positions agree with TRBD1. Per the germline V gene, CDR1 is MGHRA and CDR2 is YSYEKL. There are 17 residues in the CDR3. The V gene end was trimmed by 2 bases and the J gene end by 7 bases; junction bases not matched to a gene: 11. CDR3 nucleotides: TGCGCCAGCAGCCAAAGGGATACCGGGACAGGGGATAACATTCAGTACTTC. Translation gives CASSQRDTGTGDNIQYF.

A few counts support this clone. The chain's CDR3 is CAWSTGMAGRVYEQYF. The CDR3 bases are TGTGCCTGGAGTACCGGCATGGCAGGGCGAGTCTACGAGCAGTACTTC. The chain links TRBV30 to TRBJ2-7; TRBD1 is a possible D gene (5 bases). Germline assignment: CDR1 GTSNPN and CDR2 SVGIG (reference sequence). The V end was cut by 2 bases, the J end by 3 bases, with 20 bases between. This CDR3 spans 16 amino acids.

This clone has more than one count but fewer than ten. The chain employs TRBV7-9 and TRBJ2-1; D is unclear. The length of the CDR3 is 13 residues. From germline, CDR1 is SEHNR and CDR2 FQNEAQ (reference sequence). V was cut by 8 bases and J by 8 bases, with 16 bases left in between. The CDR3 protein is CASPSASSDEQFF. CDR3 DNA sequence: TGTGCCAGCCCTTCGGCTAGTTCGGATGAGCAGTTCTTC.

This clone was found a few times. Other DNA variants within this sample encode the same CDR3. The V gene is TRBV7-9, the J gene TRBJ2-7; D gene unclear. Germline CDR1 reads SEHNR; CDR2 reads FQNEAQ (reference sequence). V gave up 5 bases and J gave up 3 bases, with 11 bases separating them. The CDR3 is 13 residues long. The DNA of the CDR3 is TGTGCCAGCAGCCCCCGGGCCAGCTACGAGCAGTACTTC. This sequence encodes CASSPRASYEQYF.

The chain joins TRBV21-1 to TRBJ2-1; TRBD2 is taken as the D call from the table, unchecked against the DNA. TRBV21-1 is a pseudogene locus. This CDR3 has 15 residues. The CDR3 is CASTTRASTYNEQFF. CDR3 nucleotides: TGTGCCAGCACTACTCGGGCTAGCACCTACAATGAGCAGTTCTTC.

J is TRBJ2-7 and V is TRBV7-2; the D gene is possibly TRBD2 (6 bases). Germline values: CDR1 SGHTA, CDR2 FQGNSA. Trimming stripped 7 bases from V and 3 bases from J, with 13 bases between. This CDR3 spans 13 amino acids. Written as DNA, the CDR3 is TGTGCCAGCACTATTAGCGGTTACTACGAGCAGTACTTC. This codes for CASTISGYYEQYF.

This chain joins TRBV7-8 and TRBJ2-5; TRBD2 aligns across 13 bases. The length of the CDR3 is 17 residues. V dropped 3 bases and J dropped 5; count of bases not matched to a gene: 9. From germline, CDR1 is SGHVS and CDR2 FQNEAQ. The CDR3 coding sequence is TGTGCCAGCAGCTTCGAAACTAGCGGGAGGGTCGGGGAGACCCAGTACTTC. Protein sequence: CASSFETSGRVGETQYF. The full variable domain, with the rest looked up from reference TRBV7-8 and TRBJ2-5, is GAGVSQSPRYKVAKRGQDVALRCDPISGHVSLFWYQQALGQGPEFLTYFQNEAQLDKSGLPSDRFFAERPEGSVSTLKIQRTQQEDSAVYLCASSFETSGRVGETQYFGPGTRLLVL.

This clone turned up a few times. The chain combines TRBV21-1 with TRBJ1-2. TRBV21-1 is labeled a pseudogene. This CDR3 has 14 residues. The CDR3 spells CASSKGRGHYGYTF. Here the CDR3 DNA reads TGTGCCAGCAGCAAAGGTAGAGGGCACTATGGCTACACCTTC.

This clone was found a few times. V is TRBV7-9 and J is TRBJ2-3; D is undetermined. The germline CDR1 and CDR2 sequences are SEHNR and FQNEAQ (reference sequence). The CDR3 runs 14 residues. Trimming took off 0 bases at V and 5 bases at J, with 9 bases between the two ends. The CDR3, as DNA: TGTGCCAGCAGCTTAGCCGGGCTTGGAGATACGCAGTATTTT. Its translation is CASSLAGLGDTQYF.

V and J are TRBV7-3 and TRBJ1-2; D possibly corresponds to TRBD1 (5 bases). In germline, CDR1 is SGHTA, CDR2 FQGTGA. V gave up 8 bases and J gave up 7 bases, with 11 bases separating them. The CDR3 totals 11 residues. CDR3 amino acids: CASSQGGGYTF. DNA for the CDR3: TGTGCCAGCTCCCAGGGAGGTGGCTACACCTTC. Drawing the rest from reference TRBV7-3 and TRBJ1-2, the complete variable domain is GAGVSQTPSNKVTEKGKYVELRCDPISGHTALYWYRQSLGQGPEFLIYFQGTGAADDSGLPNDRFFAVRPEGSVSTLKIQRTERGDSAVYLCASSQGGGYTFGSGTRLTVV.

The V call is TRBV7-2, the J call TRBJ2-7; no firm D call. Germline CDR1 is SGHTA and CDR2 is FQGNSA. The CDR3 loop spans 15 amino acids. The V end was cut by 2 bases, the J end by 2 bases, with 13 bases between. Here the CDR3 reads CASSLQPGGPYEQYF. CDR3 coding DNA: TGTGCCAGCAGCTTACAGCCCGGCGGCCCCTACGAGCAGTACTTC. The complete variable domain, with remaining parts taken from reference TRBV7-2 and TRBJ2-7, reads GAGVSQSPSNKVTEKGKDVELRCDPISGHTALYWYRQSLGQGLEFLIYFQGNSAPDKSGLPSDRFSAERTGGSVSTLTIQRTQQEDSAVYLCASSLQPGGPYEQYFGPGTRLTVT.

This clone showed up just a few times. The CDR3 nucleotides read TGTGCCAGCAGCCAACAAGAGGCGTATGAGCAGTTCTTC. This gives the protein CASSQQEAYEQFF. The chain joins TRBV4-2 to TRBJ2-1; unclear D gene. This CDR3 has 13 residues. The germline V gene encodes CDR1 LGHNA and CDR2 YNFKEQ. V shed 2 bases and J shed 8 bases, with 10 bases lying between them.

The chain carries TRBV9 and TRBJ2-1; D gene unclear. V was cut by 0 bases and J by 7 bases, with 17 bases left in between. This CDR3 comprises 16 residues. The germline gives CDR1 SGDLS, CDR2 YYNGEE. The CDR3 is CASSVGGNPLGNEQFF. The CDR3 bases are TGTGCCAGCAGCGTAGGGGGTAACCCTCTGGGGAATGAGCAGTTCTTC.